These 20 T cell receptor beta chains came from one sample sequenced in a study of CD8 T cells in ankylosing spondylitis. TCRdb ran MiXCR on the 5' RACE reads and lists one entry per CDR3 protein. The sample lists approximately 250,000 distinct CDR3 sequences, 24% occurring once. The sample consisted of blood, either unsorted or a sorted T cell fraction (not recorded which). Source of these receptors: a male donor with ankylosing spondylitis or in good health (not recorded which).

This clonotype occurred many times. The rearrangement links TRBV6-2 or TRBV6-3 to TRBJ2-7; TRBD2 matches 12 bases. In germline, CDR1 is MNHEY, CDR2 SVGEGT. V lost 5 bases to trimming and J lost 3 bases; unmatched junction nucleotides: 2. The CDR3 consists of 14 residues. CDR3 loop: CASSLAGGHYEQYF. CDR3 DNA: TGTGCCAGCAGTCTAGCGGGGGGGCACTACGAGCAGTACTTC.

In this sample, this clonotype turned up many times. The J gene is TRBJ1-4, the V gene TRBV28; weak D call: TRBD1 (6 bases). Germline values: CDR1 MDHEN, CDR2 SYDVKM. The CDR3 spans 14 residues. Trimming pared 8 bases from V and 7 bases from J, leaving 17 bases between. This CDR3 reads CASGEQGLSEKLFF. The CDR3 DNA sequence: TGTGCCAGCGGAGAACAGGGATTGAGTGAAAAACTGTTTTTT.

CDR3 nucleotide sequence: TGTGCCAGCAGCCTGAGGACAGGGGCGGTGGAAGCTTTCTTT. It codes for CASSLRTGAVEAFF. This rearrangement joins TRBV6-1 to TRBJ1-1; 9 bases agree with TRBD1. V lost 6 bases and J lost 8; bases outside the gene matches: 10. CDR3 length equals 14 residues. Germline-derived CDR1 and CDR2 are MNHNS and SASEGT.

This chain connects TRBV12-5 to TRBJ1-2; 7 nucleotides match TRBD1. V gave up 1 base and J gave up 1 base; unmatched junction bases: 6. This CDR3 is 16 amino acids long. The germline gives CDR1 LGHNT, CDR2 FRNRAP. The CDR3 DNA reads TGTGCTAGTGGTTTGGAGGGACAGCTACTTAACTATGGCTACACCTTC. Translating gives CASGLEGQLLNYGYTF.

In this sample, this clonotype turned up a few times. J is TRBJ2-1 and V is TRBV20-1, with D perhaps TRBD2 (7 bases). The length of the CDR3 is 12 residues. Trimming removed 5 bases at V and 8 bases at J, with 13 bases between. Germline V CDR1 and CDR2: DFQATT, SNEGSKA (reference sequence). The CDR3 DNA reads TGCAGTGCTCAGGGGAGGGGGTATGAGCAGTTCTTC. Encoded protein: CSAQGRGYEQFF.

The rearrangement uses TRBV7-8 and TRBJ2-3, with 8 positions matching TRBD1. With V trimmed by 5 bases and J by 5 bases, 9 bases remained unmatched. The CDR3 has 15 amino acids. CDR1 and CDR2 (germline): SGHVS, FQNEAQ. CDR3 coding DNA: TGTGCCAGCAGCCCCGGGACAGGAGTGGTAGATACGCAGTATTTT. Protein product: CASSPGTGVVDTQYF.

At least ten counts were recorded for this clonotype. The chain links TRBV11-2 to TRBJ1-1, with TRBD1 matching over 11 bases. The CDR3 consists of 15 residues. Germline trimming cut 5 bases from V and 4 bases from J; bases unmatched to any gene: 6. Germline V gene data show CDR1 as SGHAT and CDR2 as FQNNGV. DNA of the CDR3: TGTGCCAGCAGCCCCGGACAGGGGGCTCTCACTGAAGCTTTCTTT. This encodes CASSPGQGALTEAFF.

This clonotype was observed many times. The chain recombines TRBV10-1 with TRBJ1-1; 8 nucleotides align to TRBD1. Trimming cost V 2 bases and J 6 bases; bases outside gene matches: 8. CDR3 length: 15 residues. Per germline, CDR1 WNHNN and CDR2 SYGVQD (reference sequence). The CDR3: CASSEGSGGAAEAFF. In DNA, the CDR3 is TGCGCCAGCAGTGAGGGGTCAGGGGGCGCCGCTGAAGCTTTCTTT.

The J gene is TRBJ1-5, the V gene TRBV29-1; D is possibly TRBD1 (5 bases). The CDR3 covers 14 residues. V was cut by 6 bases and J by 5 bases, with 17 bases left in between. Germline V CDR1 and CDR2: SQVTM, ANQGSEA. The CDR3 nucleotides are TGCAGCGTCGGTGGGCTGTCCAGGGATCAGCCCCAGCATTTT. Its translation: CSVGGLSRDQPQHF.

The chain links TRBV18 to TRBJ2-7; D could derive from TRBD1 or TRBD2 (5 bases each). This CDR3 has 15 residues. The V gene's germline CDR1 is KGHSH and CDR2 LQKENI. Trimming left V 1 base short and J 4 bases short, with 14 bases between. In DNA, the CDR3 is TGTGCCAGCTCACCACGCAGGGAGAGCTCTTACGAGCAGTACTTC. Its translation: CASSPRRESSYEQYF.

The V gene is TRBV29-1, the J gene TRBJ1-1; TRBD1 aligns across 8 bases. Germline CDR1 is SQVTM and CDR2 is ANQGSEA. This CDR3 comprises 13 residues. Trimming took 7 bases from V and 0 from J; bases not matched to a gene: 4. CDR3 sequence (DNA): TGCAGCGGCAGGGGGCGGATGAACACTGAAGCTTTCTTT. Translation: CSGRGRMNTEAFF.

At least ten counts were recorded for this clonotype. This sequence joins TRBV5-1 and TRBJ2-7, with D possibly TRBD2 on 6 matching bases. This CDR3 contains 18 residues. From germline, CDR1 is SGHRS and CDR2 YFSETQ. The V end was cut by 4 bases, the J end by 2 bases, with 25 bases between. CDR3 protein: CASSAGRGEVSDPYEQYF. The CDR3 DNA reads TGCGCCAGCAGCGCGGGACGGGGAGAGGTGTCAGACCCCTACGAGCAGTACTTC.

This clonotype appeared many times. The rearrangement links TRBV2 to TRBJ2-1; a weak D match, TRBD1 (5 bases). V was pared by 7 bases and J by 6 bases, with 16 bases between. The germline CDR1 and CDR2 sequences are SNHLY and FYNNEI. The CDR3 runs 14 residues. The CDR3, as DNA: TGTGCCAGCAAAAGGCAGGGCAATTCCAATGAGCAGTTCTTC. The encoded protein is CASKRQGNSNEQFF.

In this sample, this clonotype turned up many times. The chain employs TRBV20-1 and TRBJ2-7; tentatively, D is TRBD1 or TRBD2 (5 bases each). The germline gives CDR1 DFQATT, CDR2 SNEGSKA (reference sequence). V lost 2 bases and J 0 bases, leaving 14 bases between the germline ends. The CDR3 spans 15 residues. The CDR3 nucleotides read TGCAGTGCTAGATCGGGGCCTGCTTTCTCCTACGAGCAGTACTTC. Residues: CSARSGPAFSYEQYF.

This clonotype was detected only a few times. The V and J genes are TRBV12-3 or TRBV12-4 and TRBJ1-1, with a tentative D call TRBD1 (5 bases). The CDR3 covers 14 residues. V was clipped by 8 bases and J by 1 base, with 14 bases between them. CDR3 nucleotide sequence: TGTGCCAGCCATATCGGGGGGAAGAACACTGAAGCTTTCTTT. Translated, it gives CASHIGGKNTEAFF.

This clonotype showed up just a few times. The chain couples TRBV12-3 or TRBV12-4 to TRBJ1-6; no firm D call. This CDR3 comprises 12 residues. Trimming cost V 3 bases and J 8 bases, with 5 bases left between them. The CDR3 nucleotides read TGTGCCAGCAGTTTTAGCCATTCACCCCTCCACTTT. It specifies CASSFSHSPLHF.

There are many counts of this clonotype. The chain employs TRBV20-1 and TRBJ1-4; possibly TRBD1 for D (6 bases). The V and J ends lost 3 bases and 0 bases respectively, with 8 bases between them. The CDR3 length is 14 residues. CDR1 and CDR2 from the germline V gene are DFQATT and SNEGSKA (reference sequence). In DNA, the CDR3 is TGCAGTGCTAGTCGACAGGCAACTAATGAAAAACTGTTTTTT. This translates into CSASRQATNEKLFF.

This clonotype was detected many times. The gene calls are TRBV7-9 and TRBJ1-2; D ambiguous. This CDR3 comprises 12 residues. The ends were cut back, 1 base at V and 3 bases at J, with 3 bases in the middle. The germline V gene has CDR1 SEHNR and CDR2 FQNEAQ (reference sequence). The chain's CDR3 is CASSLDDYGYTF. CDR3 bases: TGTGCCAGCAGCTTAGACGACTATGGCTACACCTTC. The entire variable domain, with the rest obtained from reference TRBV7-9 and TRBJ1-2, is as follows: DTGVSQNPRHKITKRGQNVTFRCDPISEHNRLYWYRQTLGQGPEFLTYFQNEAQLEKSRLLSDRFSAERPKGSFSTLEIQRTEQGDSAMYLCASSLDDYGYTFGSGTRLTVV.

This clonotype was seen at least ten times. The rearrangement uses TRBV20-1 and TRBJ1-1; D uncertain. CDR1 is DFQATT and CDR2 is SNEGSKA in the germline V gene (reference sequence). Trimming stripped 4 bases from V and 5 bases from J, with 14 bases between. This CDR3 comprises 13 residues. CDR3 loop: CSAIEGKRTEAFF. The CDR3 bases are TGCAGTGCTATCGAGGGTAAGAGAACTGAAGCTTTCTTT.

The table lists this clonotype with many counts. The rearrangement uses TRBV18 and TRBJ2-7, with D possibly being TRBD1 (5 bases). This CDR3 region has 15 residues. Looked up from germline, CDR1 is KGHSH and CDR2 is LQKENI. V lost 4 bases to trimming and J lost 6 bases, with 19 bases between them. The CDR3 DNA reads TGTGCCAGCTCACAAGGGGCTAGGGGCTCTAGCGAGCAGTACTTC. It is translated as CASSQGARGSSEQYF.